This TCR beta chain comes out of a study of cytomegalovirus exposure and HLA in healthy donors. The CDR3 runs 14 residues. The germline CDR1 and CDR2 sequences are SEHNR and FQNEAQ (reference sequence). V lost 1 base and J 4 bases, leaving 7 bases between the germline ends. In the PCR, 60 Vbeta and 13 Jbeta primers were used. Clones were sequenced by immunoSEQ multiplex PCR, and TCRdb holds only the in-frame ones, with some missing. The table for this sample gives some 200,000 clones. This sequence was found in a boy between 5 and 17 years old in good health and CMV-seronegative. This chain connects TRBV7-9 to TRBJ2-2, with D uncertain. Sequenced: PBMCs. The CDR3 nucleotides are TGTGCCAGCAGCTTAGACACAGCCACCGGGGAGCTGTTTTTT. Amino acid sequence: CASSLDTATGELFF.